The present T cell receptor beta chain was sequenced within a study of blood T cell repertoires in COVID-19. About the study: Researchers got acute and convalescent COVID-19 samples from the United States, Italy and Spain.

The CDR3 length is 14 residues. V shed 6 bases and J shed 5 bases, with 17 bases lying between them. Germline lookup yields CDR1 LNHNV and CDR2 YYDKDF (reference sequence). Measured with immunoSEQ multiplex PCR; TCRdb has only the in-frame clones, and not every one. The profile shows over 150,000 clones, roughly 88% of them singletons. Source material: peripheral blood. The chain uses TRBV15 and TRBJ2-7; a weak D match, TRBD1 (6 bases). The sequence derives from a man aged 18 to 30 with COVID-19, enrolled during active disease. Written as DNA, the CDR3 is TGTGCCACCAGTCCGGGACATCGGGCCGACGAGCAGTACTTC. Amino acid sequence: CATSPGHRADEQYF.